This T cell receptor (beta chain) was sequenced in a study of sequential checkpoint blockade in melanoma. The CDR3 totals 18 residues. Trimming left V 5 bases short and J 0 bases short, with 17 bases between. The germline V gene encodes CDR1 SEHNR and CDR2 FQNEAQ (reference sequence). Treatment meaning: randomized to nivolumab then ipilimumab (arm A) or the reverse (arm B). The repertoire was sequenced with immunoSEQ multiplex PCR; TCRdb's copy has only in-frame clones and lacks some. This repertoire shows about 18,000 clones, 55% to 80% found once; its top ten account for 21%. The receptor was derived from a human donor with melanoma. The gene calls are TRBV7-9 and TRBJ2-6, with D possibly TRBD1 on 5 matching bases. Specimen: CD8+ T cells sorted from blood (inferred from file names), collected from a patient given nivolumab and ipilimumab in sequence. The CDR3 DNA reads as TGTGCCAGCAGCCGTCTGGACATGCCGAGCTCTGGGGCCAACGTCCTGACTTTC. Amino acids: CASSRLDMPSSGANVLTF.